The entry below describes one T cell receptor beta chain. This specimen comes from a study of T cell clones after liver transplantation. This CDR3 has 15 amino acids. The V end lost 5 bases, the J end lost 0 bases, and 14 bases lay between the germline ends. Germline CDR1 SGHNT, CDR2 YENEEA. The table came from immunoSEQ multiplex PCR; TCRdb's copy has only in-frame clones and leaves some out. The top ten hold 0.85% to 1% of the sample, which has 68,000 or so clones, over 90% seen once. The sequencing here drew on CD4+ T cells from blood, taken about 27 months after liver transplant. J is TRBJ2-7 and V is TRBV11-3, with D unresolved. This receptor was taken from a human patient who received a liver transplant. A share of the T cells may be of graft donor origin. CDR3 residues: CASSPRRSGSYEQYF. The CDR3 DNA follows: TGTGCCAGCAGCCCCCGTCGCTCGGGCTCCTACGAGCAGTACTTC.